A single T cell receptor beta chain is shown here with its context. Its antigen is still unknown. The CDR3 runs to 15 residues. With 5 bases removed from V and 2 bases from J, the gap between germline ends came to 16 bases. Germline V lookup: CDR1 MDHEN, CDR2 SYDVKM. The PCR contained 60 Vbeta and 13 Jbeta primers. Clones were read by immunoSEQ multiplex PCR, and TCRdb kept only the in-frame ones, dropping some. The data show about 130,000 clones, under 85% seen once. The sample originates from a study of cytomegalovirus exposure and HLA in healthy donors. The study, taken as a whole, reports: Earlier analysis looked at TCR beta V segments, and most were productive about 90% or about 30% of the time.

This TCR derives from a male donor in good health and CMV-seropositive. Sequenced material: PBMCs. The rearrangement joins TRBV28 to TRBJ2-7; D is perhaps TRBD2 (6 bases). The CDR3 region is CASSPSSRGTYEQYF. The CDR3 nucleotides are TGTGCCAGCAGTCCGAGTTCGCGGGGAACCTACGAGCAGTACTTC.